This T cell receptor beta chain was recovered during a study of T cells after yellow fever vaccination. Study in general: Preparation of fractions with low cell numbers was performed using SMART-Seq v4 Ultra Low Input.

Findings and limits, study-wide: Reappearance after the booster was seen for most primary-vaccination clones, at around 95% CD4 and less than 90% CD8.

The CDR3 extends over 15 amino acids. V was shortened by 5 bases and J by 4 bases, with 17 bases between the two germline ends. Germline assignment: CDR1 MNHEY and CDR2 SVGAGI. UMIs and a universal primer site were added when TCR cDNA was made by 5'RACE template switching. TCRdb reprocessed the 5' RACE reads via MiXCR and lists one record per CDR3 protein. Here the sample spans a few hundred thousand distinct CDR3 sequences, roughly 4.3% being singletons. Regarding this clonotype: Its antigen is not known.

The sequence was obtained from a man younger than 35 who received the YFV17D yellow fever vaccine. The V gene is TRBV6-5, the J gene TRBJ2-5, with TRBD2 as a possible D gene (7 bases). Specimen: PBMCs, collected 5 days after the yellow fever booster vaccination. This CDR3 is CASSRPGGGPETQYF. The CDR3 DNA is TGTGCCAGCAGTCGCCCTGGGGGGGGCCCAGAGACCCAGTACTTC.